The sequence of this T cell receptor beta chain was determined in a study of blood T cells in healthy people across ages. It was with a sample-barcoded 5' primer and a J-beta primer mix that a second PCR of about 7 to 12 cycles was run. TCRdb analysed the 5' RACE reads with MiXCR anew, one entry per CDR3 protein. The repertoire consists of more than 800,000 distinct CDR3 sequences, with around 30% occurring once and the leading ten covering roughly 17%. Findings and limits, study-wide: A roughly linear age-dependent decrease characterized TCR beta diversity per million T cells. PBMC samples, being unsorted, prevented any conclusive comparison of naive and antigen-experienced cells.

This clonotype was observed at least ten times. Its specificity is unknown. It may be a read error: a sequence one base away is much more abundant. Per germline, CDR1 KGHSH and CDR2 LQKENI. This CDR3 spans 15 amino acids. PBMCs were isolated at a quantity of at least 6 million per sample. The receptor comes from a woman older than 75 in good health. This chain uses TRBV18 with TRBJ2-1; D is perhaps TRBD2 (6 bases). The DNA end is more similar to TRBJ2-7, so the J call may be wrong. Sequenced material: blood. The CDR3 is CASSPGRGDYNEQYF. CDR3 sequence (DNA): TGTGCCAGCTCACCGGGGCGGGGAGATTACAATGAGCAGTACTTC.